These 3 T cell receptor beta chains were all obtained from the same sample, sequenced in a study of PD-1 blockade in mismatch repair-deficient tumors. Some clones are missing from TCRdb's copy, which holds only in-frame ones; the method was immunoSEQ multiplex PCR. The table shows around 14,000 clones, with under 85% occurring only once. Antigen specificity for these receptors is unknown. Regarding time point: roughly ten-day in vitro stimulation with candidate neoantigen peptide 5. Sequences were derived from cells cultured in vitro, sampled from a patient treated with pembrolizumab. The receptors were gathered from an adult with mismatch repair-deficient cancer.

V and J are TRBV19 and TRBJ2-3; D may be TRBD1 (5 bases). CDR1 is LNHDA, CDR2 SQIVND, per germline (reference sequence). Trimming removed 8 bases at V and 4 bases at J, with 13 bases between. This CDR3 spans 13 amino acids. The CDR3 coding sequence is TGTGCCAGTTCCTGGCAGGGTTCAGATACGCAGTATTTT. Translated, it gives CASSWQGSDTQYF.

The J gene is TRBJ1-2, the V gene TRBV19; D is possibly TRBD1 (5 bases). The CDR3 is 15 amino acids. Between the trimmed V and J ends, which lost 6 bases and 4 bases, there was a span of 18 bases. Germline CDR1 and CDR2: LNHDA and SQIVND (reference sequence). Here the CDR3 DNA reads TGTGCCAGTAGCCGACAGAGCTCCCCCCTCTATGGCTACACCTTC. Translated: CASSRQSSPLYGYTF.

The chain is built from TRBV9 and TRBJ2-1; 8 nucleotides agree with TRBD2. CDR1 is SGDLS and CDR2 is YYNGEE in the germline V gene. Unmatched junction bases numbered 11, after V lost 0 bases and J lost 9 bases. The CDR3 length is 16 residues. For the CDR3, the DNA is TGTGCCAGCAGCGTAGGTCCGGGGACTAGTACAAGTGAGCAGTTCTTC. Translation gives CASSVGPGTSTSEQFF.